This T cell receptor (beta chain) is drawn from a study of response to subunit inactivated influenza vaccine. The study, taken as a whole, reports: Only a handful of new T cells, the authors suggested, are recruited with each seasonal influenza vaccination.

Trimming left V 3 bases short and J 8 bases short, with 14 bases between. CDR1 and CDR2 from the germline V gene are DFQATT and SNEGSKA (reference sequence). CDR3 length equals 13 residues. This clonotype showed up just a few times. Its specificity is unknown. TCRdb redid the calling of the RT-PCR reads with MiXCR, one entry per CDR3 protein. The sample lists 500,000 to 750,000 distinct CDR3 sequences; about 15% were seen once. The input for sequencing was PBMCs from blood, taken about 12 days after vaccination. This chain uses TRBV20-1 with TRBJ2-1; perhaps TRBD2 as D (5 bases). This receptor was obtained from a man aged 45-65 years who received an inactivated influenza vaccine. CDR3 in amino acids: CSASEGFGDEQFF. In nucleotides, the CDR3 is TGCAGTGCTAGTGAGGGTTTCGGGGATGAGCAGTTCTTC.